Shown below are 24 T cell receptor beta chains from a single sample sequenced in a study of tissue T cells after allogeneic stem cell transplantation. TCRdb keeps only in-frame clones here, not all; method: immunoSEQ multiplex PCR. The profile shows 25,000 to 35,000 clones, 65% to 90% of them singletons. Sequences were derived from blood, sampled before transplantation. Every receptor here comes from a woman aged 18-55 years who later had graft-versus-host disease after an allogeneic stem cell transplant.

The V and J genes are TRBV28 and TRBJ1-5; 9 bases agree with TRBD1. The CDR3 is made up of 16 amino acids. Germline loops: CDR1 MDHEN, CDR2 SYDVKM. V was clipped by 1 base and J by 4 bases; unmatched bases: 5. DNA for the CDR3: TGTGCCAGCAGTTTATTAGGGGGGACAGGGAATCAGCCCCAGCATTTT. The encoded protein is CASSLLGGTGNQPQHF. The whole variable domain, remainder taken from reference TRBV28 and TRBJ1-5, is DVKVTQSSRYLVKRTGEKVFLECVQDMDHENMFWYRQDPGLGLRLIYFSYDVKMKEKGDIPEGYSVSREKKERFSLILESASTNQTSMYLCASSLLGGTGNQPQHFGDGTRLSIL.

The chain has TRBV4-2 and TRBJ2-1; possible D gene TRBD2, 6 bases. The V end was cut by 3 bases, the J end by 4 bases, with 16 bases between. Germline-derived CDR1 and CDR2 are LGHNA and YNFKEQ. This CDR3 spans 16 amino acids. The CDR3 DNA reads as TGTGCCAGCAGCCAGGCCCGGGGGACTGATTACAATGAGCAGTTCTTC. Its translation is CASSQARGTDYNEQFF.

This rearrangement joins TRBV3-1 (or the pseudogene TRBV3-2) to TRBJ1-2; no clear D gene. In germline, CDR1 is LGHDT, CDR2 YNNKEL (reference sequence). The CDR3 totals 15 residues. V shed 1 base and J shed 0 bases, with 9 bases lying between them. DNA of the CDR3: TGTGCCAGCAGCCAAGTTTCTGAAGCTAACTATGGCTACACCTTC. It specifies CASSQVSEANYGYTF.

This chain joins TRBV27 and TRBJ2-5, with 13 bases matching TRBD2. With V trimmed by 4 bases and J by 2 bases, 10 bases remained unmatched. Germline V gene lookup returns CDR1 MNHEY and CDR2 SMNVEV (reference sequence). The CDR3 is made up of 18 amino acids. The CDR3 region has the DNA TGTGCCAGCAGTTATACTAGCGGGAGGGCTGGTCGTCAAGAGACCCAGTACTTC. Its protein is CASSYTSGRAGRQETQYF.

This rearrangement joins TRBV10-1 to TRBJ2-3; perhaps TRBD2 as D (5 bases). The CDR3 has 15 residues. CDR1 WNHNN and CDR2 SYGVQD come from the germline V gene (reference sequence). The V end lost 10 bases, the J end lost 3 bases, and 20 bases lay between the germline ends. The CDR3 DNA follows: TGCGCCACCGGCCGGGGAAGCGGACGAACAGATACGCAGTATTTT. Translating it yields CATGRGSGRTDTQYF.

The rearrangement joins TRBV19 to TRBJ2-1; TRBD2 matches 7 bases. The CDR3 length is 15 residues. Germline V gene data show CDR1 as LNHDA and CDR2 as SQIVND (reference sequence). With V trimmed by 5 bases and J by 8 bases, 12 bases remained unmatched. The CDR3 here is CASSHSGLGRDEQFF. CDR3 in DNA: TGTGCCAGTAGTCATTCCGGCCTGGGGAGGGATGAGCAGTTCTTC.

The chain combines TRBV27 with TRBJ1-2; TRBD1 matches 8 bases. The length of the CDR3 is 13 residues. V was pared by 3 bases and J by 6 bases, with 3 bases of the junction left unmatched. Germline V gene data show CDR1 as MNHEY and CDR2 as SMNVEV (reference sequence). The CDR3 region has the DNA TGTGCCAGCAGTTTCAGGGGGCGCGATGGCTACACCTTC. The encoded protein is CASSFRGRDGYTF.

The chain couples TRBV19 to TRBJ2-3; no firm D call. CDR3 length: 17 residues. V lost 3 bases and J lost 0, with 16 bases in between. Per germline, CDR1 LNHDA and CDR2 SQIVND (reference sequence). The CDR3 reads CASSIPSSPSSTDTQYF. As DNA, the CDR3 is TGTGCCAGTAGTATCCCCTCGTCACCTTCTAGCACAGATACGCAGTATTTT. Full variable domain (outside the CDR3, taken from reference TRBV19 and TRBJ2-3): DGGITQSPKYLFRKEGQNVTLSCEQNLNHDAMYWYRQDPGQGLRLIYYSQIVNDFQKGDIAEGYSVSREKKESFPLTVTSAQKNPTAFYLCASSIPSSPSSTDTQYFGPGTRLTVL.

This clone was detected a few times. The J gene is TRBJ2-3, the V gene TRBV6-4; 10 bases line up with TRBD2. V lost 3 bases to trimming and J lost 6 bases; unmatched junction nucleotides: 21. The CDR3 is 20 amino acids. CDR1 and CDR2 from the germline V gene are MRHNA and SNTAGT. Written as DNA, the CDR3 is TGTGCCAGCAGTGAGGGCGGGGGCGCGGCTAGCGGGGGCCTATCGGATACGCAGTATTTT. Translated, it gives CASSEGGGAASGGLSDTQYF.

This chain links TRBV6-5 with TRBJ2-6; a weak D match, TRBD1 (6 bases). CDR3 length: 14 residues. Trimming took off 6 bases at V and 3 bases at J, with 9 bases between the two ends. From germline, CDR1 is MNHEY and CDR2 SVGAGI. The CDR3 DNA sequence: TGTGCCAGCAGCACAGGGTATGGGGCCAACGTCCTGACTTTC. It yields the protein CASSTGYGANVLTF.

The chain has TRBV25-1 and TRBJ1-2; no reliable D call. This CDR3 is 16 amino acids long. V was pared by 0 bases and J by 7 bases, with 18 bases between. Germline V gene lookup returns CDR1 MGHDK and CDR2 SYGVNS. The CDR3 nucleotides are TGTGCCAGCAGTGAATATAACGGTGCAGCCTTAAGTGGCTACACCTTC. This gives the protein CASSEYNGAALSGYTF.

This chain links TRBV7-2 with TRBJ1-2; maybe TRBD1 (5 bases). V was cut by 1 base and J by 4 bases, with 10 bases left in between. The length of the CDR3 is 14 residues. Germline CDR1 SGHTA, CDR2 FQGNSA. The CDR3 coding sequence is TGTGCCAGCAGCTTAGATCGGGGACCCTATGGCTACACCTTC. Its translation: CASSLDRGPYGYTF. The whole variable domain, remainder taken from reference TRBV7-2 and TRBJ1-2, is GAGVSQSPSNKVTEKGKDVELRCDPISGHTALYWYRQSLGQGLEFLIYFQGNSAPDKSGLPSDRFSAERTGGSVSTLTIQRTQQEDSAVYLCASSLDRGPYGYTFGSGTRLTVV.

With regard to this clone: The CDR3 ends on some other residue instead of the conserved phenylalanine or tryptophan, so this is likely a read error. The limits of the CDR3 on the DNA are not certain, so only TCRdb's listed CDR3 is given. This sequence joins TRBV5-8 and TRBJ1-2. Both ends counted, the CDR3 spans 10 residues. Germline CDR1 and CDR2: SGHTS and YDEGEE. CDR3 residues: CASSPTGGSL.

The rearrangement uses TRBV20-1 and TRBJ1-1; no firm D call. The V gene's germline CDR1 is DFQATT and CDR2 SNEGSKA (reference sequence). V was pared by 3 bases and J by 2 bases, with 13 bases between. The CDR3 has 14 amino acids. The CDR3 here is CSASASRGNTEAFF. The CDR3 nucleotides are TGCAGTGCTAGTGCCAGTCGGGGAAACACTGAAGCTTTCTTT.

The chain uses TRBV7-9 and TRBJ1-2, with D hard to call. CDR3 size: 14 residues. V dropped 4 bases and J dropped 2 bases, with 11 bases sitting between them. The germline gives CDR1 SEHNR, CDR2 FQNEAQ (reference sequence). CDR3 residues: CASSSGFQNYGYTF. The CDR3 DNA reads TGTGCCAGCAGCTCGGGATTTCAGAACTATGGCTACACCTTC.

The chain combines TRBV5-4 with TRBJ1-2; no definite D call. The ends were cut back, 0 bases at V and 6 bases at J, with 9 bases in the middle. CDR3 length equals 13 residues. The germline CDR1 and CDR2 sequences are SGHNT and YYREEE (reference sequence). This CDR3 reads CASSLEGGDGYTF. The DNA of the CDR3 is TGTGCCAGCAGCTTGGAGGGAGGAGATGGCTACACCTTC.

CDR3 in DNA: TGTGCCAGCAGTTTTTCAGGTGCGGTTCGGACCTACGAGCAGTACTTC. Translation: CASSFSGAVRTYEQYF. J is TRBJ2-7 and V is TRBV27; no clear D gene. The CDR3 loop spans 16 amino acids. The V end lost 3 bases, the J end lost 2 bases, and 17 bases lay between the germline ends. Germline values: CDR1 MNHEY, CDR2 SMNVEV (reference sequence).

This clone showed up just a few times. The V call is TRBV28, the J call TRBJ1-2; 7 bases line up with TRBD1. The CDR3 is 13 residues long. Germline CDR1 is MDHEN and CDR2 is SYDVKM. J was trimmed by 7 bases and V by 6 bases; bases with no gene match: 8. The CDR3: CASRTHRGGGYTF. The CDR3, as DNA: TGTGCCAGCAGGACGCACAGGGGAGGTGGCTACACCTTC.

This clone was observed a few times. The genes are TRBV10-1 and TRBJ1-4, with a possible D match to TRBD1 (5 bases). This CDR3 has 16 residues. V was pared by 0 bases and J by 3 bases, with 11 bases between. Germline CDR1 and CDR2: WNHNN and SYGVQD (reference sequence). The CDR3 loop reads CASSESPDTANEKLFF. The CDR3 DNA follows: TGCGCCAGCAGTGAGTCACCGGACACCGCTAATGAAAAACTGTTTTTT.

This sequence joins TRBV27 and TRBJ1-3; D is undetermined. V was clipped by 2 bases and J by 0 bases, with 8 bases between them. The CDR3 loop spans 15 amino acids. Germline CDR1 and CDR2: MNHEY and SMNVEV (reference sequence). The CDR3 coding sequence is TGTGCCAGCAGTTTAGACCCCAGCTCTGGAAACACCATATATTTT. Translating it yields CASSLDPSSGNTIYF.

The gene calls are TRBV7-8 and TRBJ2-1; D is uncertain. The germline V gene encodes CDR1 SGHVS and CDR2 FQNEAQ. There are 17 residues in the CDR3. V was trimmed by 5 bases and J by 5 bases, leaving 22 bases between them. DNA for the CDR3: TGTGCCAGCAGCAAAGACATTAAAGGGATGAAGAACAATGAGCAGTTCTTC. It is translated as CASSKDIKGMKNNEQFF.

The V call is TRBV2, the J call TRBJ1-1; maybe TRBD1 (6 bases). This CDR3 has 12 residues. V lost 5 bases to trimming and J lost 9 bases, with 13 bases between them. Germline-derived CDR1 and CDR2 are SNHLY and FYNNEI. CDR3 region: CASSSEQGKAFF. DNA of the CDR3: TGTGCCAGCAGTAGCGAACAGGGTAAAGCTTTCTTT.

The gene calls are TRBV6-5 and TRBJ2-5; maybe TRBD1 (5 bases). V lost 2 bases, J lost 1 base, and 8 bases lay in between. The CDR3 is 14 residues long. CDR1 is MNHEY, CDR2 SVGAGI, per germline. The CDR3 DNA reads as TGTGCCAGCAGTTACGGACACGGCCAAGAGACCCAGTACTTC. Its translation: CASSYGHGQETQYF.

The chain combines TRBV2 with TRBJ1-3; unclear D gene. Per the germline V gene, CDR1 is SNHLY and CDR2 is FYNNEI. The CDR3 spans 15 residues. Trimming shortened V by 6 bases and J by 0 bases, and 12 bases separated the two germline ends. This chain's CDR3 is CASRDGRASGNTIYF. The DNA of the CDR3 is TGTGCCAGCAGGGACGGTCGGGCCTCTGGAAACACCATATATTTT.